The 15 T cell receptor beta chains reported below all come from one sample, sequenced in a study of regulatory T cells in long-lasting Graves disease. CDR3 regions were amplified by Arm-PCR using iRepertoire HTBI primers to build TCR beta libraries. TCRdb recomputed calls from the multiplex PCR reads with MiXCR, one row per CDR3 protein. The top ten clones hold more than 10% of a sample with about 560,000 distinct CDR3 sequences, about 16% of them seen once. Time point: newly diagnosed GD, antithyroid drugs for less than 3 months. PBMC RNA served as the TCR library source. This sample also appeared in a second study, on T cells in Graves' hyperthyroidism and ophthalmopathy.

The source was peripheral blood mononuclear cells (PBMCs), collected at new diagnosis, from a patient treated with antithyroid drugs. These receptors all come from a man aged 18 to 29 with Graves disease.

This chain links TRBV20-1 with TRBJ2-7; either TRBD1 or TRBD2 may fit D (5 bases each). The germline V gene has CDR1 DFQATT and CDR2 SNEGSKA (reference sequence). Between the trimmed V and J ends, which lost 7 bases and 1 base, there was a span of 14 bases. CDR3 size: 13 residues. This CDR3 is CSVLGDGSYEQYF. CDR3 sequence (DNA): TGCAGTGTACTTGGGGACGGTTCCTACGAGCAGTACTTC.

The rearrangement links TRBV30 to TRBJ2-2; no reliable D call. This CDR3 is built from 12 residues. Germline V gives CDR1 GTSNPN, CDR2 SVGIG (reference sequence). V was trimmed by 2 bases and J by 9 bases, leaving 10 bases between them. CDR3 loop: CAWSLVGRELFF. The CDR3 DNA reads as TGTGCCTGGAGTCTTGTTGGCCGGGAGCTGTTTTTT.

This clonotype was detected ten times or more. The chain uses TRBV6-4 and TRBJ2-7; D remains unclear. Germline V CDR1 and CDR2: MRHNA, SNTAGT. Trimming took off 1 base at V and 4 bases at J, with 5 bases between the two ends. This CDR3 is built from 12 residues. CDR3 DNA: TGTGCCAGCAGTGACTTGGGTTACGAGCAGTACTTC. This encodes CASSDLGYEQYF.

The rearrangement joins TRBV20-1 to TRBJ1-3; TRBD1 is a possible D gene (5 bases). V was clipped by 6 bases and J by 0 bases, with 18 bases between them. CDR1 and CDR2 from the germline V gene are DFQATT and SNEGSKA (reference sequence). This CDR3 is 16 amino acids long. The CDR3 loop reads CSAGGSGHNSGNTIYF. CDR3 coding DNA: TGCAGTGCGGGAGGGTCAGGGCACAACTCTGGAAACACCATATATTTT.

This clonotype came up many times. The chain couples TRBV12-3 or TRBV12-4 to TRBJ1-5, with 11 positions matching TRBD1. The CDR3 totals 14 residues. V shed 6 bases and J 6 bases; nucleotides not matched to a gene: 4. CDR3 amino acids: CASRGQGAFQPQHF. CDR3 coding DNA: TGTGCCAGCAGAGGACAGGGGGCCTTTCAGCCCCAGCATTTT.

The genes are TRBV5-1 and TRBJ2-1; TRBD1 aligns across 12 bases. The CDR3 spans 16 residues. Germline loops: CDR1 SGHRS, CDR2 YFSETQ. V gave up 0 bases and J gave up 6 bases; unmatched junction bases: 4. DNA of the CDR3: TGCGCCAGCAGCTTGGTGGGGACAGGGGGCTTCAATGAGCAGTTCTTC. Protein sequence: CASSLVGTGGFNEQFF. The variable domain in full, completed from reference TRBV5-1 and TRBJ2-1, reads KAGVTQTPRYLIKTRGQQVTLSCSPISGHRSVSWYQQTPGQGLQFLFEYFSETQRNKGNFPGRFSGRQFSNSRSEMNVSTLELGDSALYLCASSLVGTGGFNEQFFGPGTRLTVL.

V is TRBV19 and J is TRBJ2-6, with D possibly TRBD1 on 5 matching bases. Trimming took off 6 bases at V and 4 bases at J, with 19 bases between the two ends. Germline V CDR1 and CDR2: LNHDA, SQIVND (reference sequence). CDR3 length equals 17 residues. CDR3 bases: TGTGCCAGTAGGACCCATTCCAGGGTGGGCGGGGCCAACGTCCTGACTTTC. This gives the protein CASRTHSRVGGANVLTF.

This clonotype was counted only a few times. V usage is TRBV7-2 and J usage is TRBJ1-2; D may be TRBD1 (6 bases). CDR3 length equals 13 residues. Per germline, CDR1 SGHTA and CDR2 FQGNSA. V lost 6 bases and J 8 bases, leaving 16 bases between the germline ends. The CDR3 DNA reads as TGTGCCAGCAGTTTTGGACAGAATGGGGGCTACACCTTC. It specifies CASSFGQNGGYTF. The entire variable domain, with the rest obtained from reference TRBV7-2 and TRBJ1-2, is as follows: GAGVSQSPSNKVTEKGKDVELRCDPISGHTALYWYRQSLGQGLEFLIYFQGNSAPDKSGLPSDRFSAERTGGSVSTLTIQRTQQEDSAVYLCASSFGQNGGYTFGSGTRLTVV.

The table lists this clonotype with many counts. V usage is TRBV15 and J usage is TRBJ2-7; no firm D call. The CDR3 loop spans 12 amino acids. V was clipped by 5 bases and J by 2 bases, with 7 bases between them. Germline CDR1 reads LNHNV; CDR2 reads YYDKDF (reference sequence). Written as DNA, the CDR3 is TGTGCCACCAGCCAAGGACCCTACGAGCAGTACTTC. Translated, it gives CATSQGPYEQYF.

This clonotype showed up just a few times. The chain is built from TRBV9 and TRBJ2-2; D is possibly TRBD2 (6 bases). The CDR3 is made up of 17 amino acids. The ends were cut back, 1 base at V and 5 bases at J, with 18 bases in the middle. From germline, CDR1 is SGDLS and CDR2 YYNGEE. CDR3 nucleotide sequence: TGTGCCAGCAGCGTAATGGACTACCGGGACTTAACCGGGGAGCTGTTTTTT. This translates into CASSVMDYRDLTGELFF.

For this clonotype: Relative to the germline gene, one junction end is altered; a read error may explain this. This rearrangement joins TRBV7-9 to TRBJ2-2; no definite D call. Germline CDR1 SEHNR, CDR2 FQNEAQ (reference sequence). The CDR3 has 14 residues. The CDR3 spells CASSITPNTGELFF. CDR3 nucleotide sequence: TGTGCCAGCAGCATAACCCCGAATACCGGGGAGCTGTTTTTT.

This clonotype was seen at least ten times. The CDR3 loop reads CASSLIAGARGEQFF. CDR3 bases: TGTGCCAGCAGCTTAATAGCGGGAGCGAGGGGTGAGCAGTTCTTC. This chain links TRBV7-2 with TRBJ2-1, with TRBD2 matching over 9 bases. Germline V gene data show CDR1 as SGHTA and CDR2 as FQGNSA. Trimming took 2 bases from V and 9 from J; bases not matched to a gene: 8. The CDR3 loop spans 15 amino acids.

This chain connects TRBV6-1 to TRBJ2-5; 9 bases agree with TRBD2. This CDR3 region has 17 residues. V shed 7 bases and J 0 bases; nucleotides not matched to a gene: 12. CDR1 MNHNS and CDR2 SASEGT come from the germline V gene. The DNA for the CDR3 is TGTGCCAGCACCCAAGCTCGACTAGCGGTGCACCAAGAGACCCAGTACTTC. Its protein is CASTQARLAVHQETQYF.

This clonotype was seen repeatedly, ten times or more. The genes are TRBV10-2 and TRBJ2-7; 14 positions match TRBD2. Unmatched junction bases numbered 11, after V lost 4 bases and J lost 6 bases. CDR3 length equals 17 residues. Germline CDR1 and CDR2: WSHSY and SAAADI. The CDR3 sequence: CASSGQTGGLAGGEQYF. The DNA for the CDR3 is TGCGCCAGCAGTGGGCAGACAGGCGGACTAGCGGGAGGCGAGCAGTACTTC.

The table lists this clonotype with a few counts. J is TRBJ2-7 and V is TRBV6-2 or TRBV6-3, with no clear D. Germline V lookup: CDR1 MNHEY, CDR2 SVGEGT. CDR3 length equals 10 residues. V dropped 7 bases and J dropped 12 bases, with 13 bases sitting between them. Written as DNA, the CDR3 is TGTGCCAGCAAAGAGGCCTCGACGTACTTC. Residues: CASKEASTYF.